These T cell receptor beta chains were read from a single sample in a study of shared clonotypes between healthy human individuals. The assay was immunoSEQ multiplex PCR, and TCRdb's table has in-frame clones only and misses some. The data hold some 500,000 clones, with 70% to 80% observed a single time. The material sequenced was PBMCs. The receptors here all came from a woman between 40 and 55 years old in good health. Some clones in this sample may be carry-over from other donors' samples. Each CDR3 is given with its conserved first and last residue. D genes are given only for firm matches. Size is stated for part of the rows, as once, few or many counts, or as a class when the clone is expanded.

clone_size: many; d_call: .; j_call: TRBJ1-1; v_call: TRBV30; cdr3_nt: TGTGCCTGGAGTGGGTCACTCACTGAAGCTTTCTTT; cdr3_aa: CAWSGSLTEAFF
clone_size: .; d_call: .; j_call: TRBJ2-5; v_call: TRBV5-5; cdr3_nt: TGTGCCAGCAGCTTAAGAACAGGTCAAGAGACCCAGTACTTC; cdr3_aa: CASSLRTGQETQYF
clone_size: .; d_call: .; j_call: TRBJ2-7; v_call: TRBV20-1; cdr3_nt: TGCAGTGCTAGCGCAGAGAACGAGCAGTACTTC; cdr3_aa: CSASAENEQYF
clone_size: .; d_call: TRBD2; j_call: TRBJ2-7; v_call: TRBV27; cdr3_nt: TGTGCCAGCAGTTCCAGGACTAGCAGATCCTACGAGCAGTACTTC; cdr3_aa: CASSSRTSRSYEQYF
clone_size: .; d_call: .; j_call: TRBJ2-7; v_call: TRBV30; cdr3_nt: TGTGCCTGGAGGGGTTCACCGTCCTACGAGCAGTACTTC; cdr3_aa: CAWRGSPSYEQYF
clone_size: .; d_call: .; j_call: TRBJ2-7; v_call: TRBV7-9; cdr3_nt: TGTGCCAGCAGCCAGACTGACAGGGAGGACGAGCAGTACTTC; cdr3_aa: CASSQTDREDEQYF
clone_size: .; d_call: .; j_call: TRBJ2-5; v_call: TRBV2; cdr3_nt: TGTGCCAGCTCGGGGACGGGAGAGACCCAGTACTTC; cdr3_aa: CASSGTGETQYF
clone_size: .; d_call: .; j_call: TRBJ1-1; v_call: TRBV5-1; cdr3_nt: TGCGCCAGCAGCGTTGGAGTGAACACTGAAGCTTTCTTT; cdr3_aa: CASSVGVNTEAFF
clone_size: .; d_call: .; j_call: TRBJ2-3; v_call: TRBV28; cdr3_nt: TGTGCCAGCAGTCCATTCCTCGGGGCTTCAAGCACAGATACGCAGTATTTT; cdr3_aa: CASSPFLGASSTDTQYF
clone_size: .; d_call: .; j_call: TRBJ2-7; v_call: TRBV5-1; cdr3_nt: TGCGCCAGCAGCTTAACAGGTAGTGCCTACGAGCAGTACTTC; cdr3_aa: CASSLTGSAYEQYF
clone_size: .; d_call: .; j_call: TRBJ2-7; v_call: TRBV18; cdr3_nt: TGTGCCAGCTCCCCATCGTACAGATCCCTTGAGCAGTACTTC; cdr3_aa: CASSPSYRSLEQYF
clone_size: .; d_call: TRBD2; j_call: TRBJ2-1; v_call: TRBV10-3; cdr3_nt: TGTGCCATGGGTAGCGGGTACTCGGAGCAGTTCTTC; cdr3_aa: CAMGSGYSEQFF
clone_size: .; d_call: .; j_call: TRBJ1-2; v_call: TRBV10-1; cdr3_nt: TGCGCCAGCAGTAAGCGAGGATCGCGAAAGACCTATGGCTACACCTTC; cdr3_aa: CASSKRGSRKTYGYTF
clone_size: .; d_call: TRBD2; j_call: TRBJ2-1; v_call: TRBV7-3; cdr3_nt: TGTGCCAGCAGCTCTAGCGGGAGGGCCAATGAGCAGTTCTTC; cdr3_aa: CASSSSGRANEQFF
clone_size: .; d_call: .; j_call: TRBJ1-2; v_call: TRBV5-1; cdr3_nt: TGCGCCAGCAGCCTTCAAGACTGGGAGTATGGCTACACCTTC; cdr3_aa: CASSLQDWEYGYTF
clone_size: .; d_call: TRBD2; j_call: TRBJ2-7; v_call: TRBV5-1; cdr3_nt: TGCGCCAGCAGCTTGGCACTAGCGGGATACGAGCAGTACTTC; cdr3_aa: CASSLALAGYEQYF
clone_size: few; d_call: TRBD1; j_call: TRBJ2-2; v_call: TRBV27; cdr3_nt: TGTGCCAGCAGTTTAAACAGGGGGGTCACCGGGGAGCTGTTTTTT; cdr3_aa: CASSLNRGVTGELFF
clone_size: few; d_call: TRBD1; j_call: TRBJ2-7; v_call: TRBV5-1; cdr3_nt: TGCGCCAGCAGCCCACGACAGGGGTCCTCCTACGAGCAGTACTTC; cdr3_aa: CASSPRQGSSYEQYF
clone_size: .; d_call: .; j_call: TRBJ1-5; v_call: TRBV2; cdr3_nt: TGTGCCAGCAGCGCGAAGGAGGGCGAGCAGCCCCAGCATTTT; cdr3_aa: CASSAKEGEQPQHF
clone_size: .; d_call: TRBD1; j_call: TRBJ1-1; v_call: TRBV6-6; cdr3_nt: TGTGCCAGTCTCAAACGGGACAGGGGAACTGAAGCTTTCTTT; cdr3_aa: CASLKRDRGTEAFF
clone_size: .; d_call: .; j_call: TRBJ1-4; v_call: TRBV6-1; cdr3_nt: TGTGCCAGCAGGAGATGGTTAGCTACTAATGAAAAACTGTTTTTT; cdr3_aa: CASRRWLATNEKLFF
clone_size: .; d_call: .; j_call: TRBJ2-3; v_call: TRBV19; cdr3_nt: TGTGCCAGCCGAAGCGATACAGATACGCAGTATTTT; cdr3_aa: CASRSDTDTQYF
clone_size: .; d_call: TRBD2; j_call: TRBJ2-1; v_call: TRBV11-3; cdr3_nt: TGTGCCAGCAGCTTAGCCTCCTGGGCGGGAGAAGGGCAGGTCTTC; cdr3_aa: CASSLASWAGEGQVF